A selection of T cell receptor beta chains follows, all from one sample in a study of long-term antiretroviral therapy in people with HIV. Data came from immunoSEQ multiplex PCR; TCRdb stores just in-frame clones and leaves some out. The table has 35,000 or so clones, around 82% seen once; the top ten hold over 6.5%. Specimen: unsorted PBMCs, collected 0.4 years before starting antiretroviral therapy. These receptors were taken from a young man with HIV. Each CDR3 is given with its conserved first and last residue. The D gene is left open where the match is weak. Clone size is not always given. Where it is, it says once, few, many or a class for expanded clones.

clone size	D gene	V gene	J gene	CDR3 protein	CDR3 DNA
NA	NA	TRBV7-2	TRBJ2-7	CASSGYNPAKYEQYF	TGTGCCAGCAGCGGGTACAATCCCGCAAAGTACGAGCAGTACTTC
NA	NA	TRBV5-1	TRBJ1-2	CASSLVGGAGYGYTF	TGCGCCAGCAGCTTGGTGGGGGGCGCGGGGTATGGCTACACCTTC
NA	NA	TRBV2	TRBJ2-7	CASMGNPSSYEQYF	TGTGCCAGCATGGGGAACCCGAGCTCCTACGAGCAGTACTTC
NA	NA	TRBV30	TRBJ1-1	CAWSVAGVAEAFF	TGTGCCTGGAGTGTTGCAGGGGTAGCTGAAGCTTTCTTT
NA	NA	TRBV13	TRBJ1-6	CASSLFRRADSPLHF	TGTGCCAGCAGCTTGTTTCGCAGGGCAGATTCACCCCTCCACTTT
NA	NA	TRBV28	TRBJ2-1	CASSLPYNEQFF	TGTGCCAGCAGTTTACCTTACAATGAGCAGTTCTTC
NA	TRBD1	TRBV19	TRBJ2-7	CASSIGQGSSYEQYF	TGTGCCAGTAGTATCGGACAGGGCAGCTCCTACGAGCAGTACTTC
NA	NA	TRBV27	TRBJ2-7	CASSLGSSGTPYYEQYF	TGTGCCAGCAGTTTAGGATCCTCCGGGACACCATATTACGAGCAGTACTTC
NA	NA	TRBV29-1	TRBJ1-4	CSARRAGWGEKLFF	TGCAGCGCTAGGAGGGCAGGGTGGGGGGAAAAACTGTTTTTT
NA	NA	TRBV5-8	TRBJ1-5	CASSKGPNQPQHF	TGTGCCAGCAGTAAGGGACCCAATCAGCCCCAGCATTTT
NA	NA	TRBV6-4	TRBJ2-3	CASSEFARNTDTQYF	TGTGCCAGCAGTGAGTTCGCTAGAAACACCGATACGCAGTATTTT
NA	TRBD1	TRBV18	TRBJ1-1	CASSILQGTGENTEAFF	TGTGCCAGCTCAATTCTCCAGGGGACAGGGGAGAACACTGAAGCTTTCTTT
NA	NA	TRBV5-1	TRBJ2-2	CASSLSRDVNTGELFF	TGCGCCAGCAGCTTGTCACGGGACGTTAACACCGGGGAGCTGTTTTTT
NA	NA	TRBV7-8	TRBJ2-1	CASSEEEGGEDNEQFF	TGTGCCAGCAGCGAGGAGGAAGGGGGGGAAGACAATGAGCAGTTCTTC
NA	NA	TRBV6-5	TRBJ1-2	CASRPTGVVGDTF	TGTGCCAGCAGGCCGACGGGGGTCGTAGGCGACACCTTC
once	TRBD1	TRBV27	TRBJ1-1	CASTPGTGVLTEAFF	TGTGCCAGCACCCCGGGAACAGGGGTCCTCACTGAAGCTTTCTTT
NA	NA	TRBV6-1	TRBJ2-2	CASSDGQGTTGELFF	TGTGCCAGCAGTGATGGTCAGGGGACCACCGGGGAGCTGTTTTTT
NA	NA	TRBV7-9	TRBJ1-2	CASSLRDRFAYTF	TGTGCCAGCAGCTTAAGAGACAGGTTTGCCTACACCTTC
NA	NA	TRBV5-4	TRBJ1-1	CASSSPWDTEAFF	TGTGCCAGCAGCTCCCCCTGGGACACTGAAGCTTTCTTT
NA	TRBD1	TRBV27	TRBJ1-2	CASSYDRGRLYGYTF	TGTGCCAGCAGCTATGACAGGGGGCGGCTCTATGGCTACACCTTC
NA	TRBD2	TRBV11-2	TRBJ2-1	CASSLDHPLAGGAEQFF	TGTGCCAGCAGCTTAGATCACCCACTAGCGGGAGGTGCTGAGCAGTTCTTC
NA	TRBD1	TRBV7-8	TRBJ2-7	CASSFGQAYYEQYF	TGTGCCAGCAGCTTCGGACAGGCTTACTACGAGCAGTACTTC
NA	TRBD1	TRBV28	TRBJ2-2	CASSFRQGAAGELFF	TGTGCCAGCAGTTTCCGGCAGGGGGCGGCAGGGGAGCTGTTTTTT
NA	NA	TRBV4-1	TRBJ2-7	CASSQDARYEQYF	TGCGCCAGCAGCCAAGATGCCCGCTACGAGCAGTACTTC
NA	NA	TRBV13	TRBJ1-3	CASRQHSSGNTIYF	TGTGCCAGCCGACAGCACAGCTCTGGAAACACCATATATTTT
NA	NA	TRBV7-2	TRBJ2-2	CASSSQGFPGELFF	TGTGCCAGCAGCTCACAGGGTTTCCCCGGGGAGCTGTTTTTT
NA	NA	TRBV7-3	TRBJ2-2	CASSSGIGRGNTGELFF	TGTGCCAGCAGCTCTGGGATTGGCAGGGGGAACACCGGGGAGCTGTTTTTT
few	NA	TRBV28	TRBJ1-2	CASKWSDPSQGYTF	TGTGCCAGCAAGTGGTCGGATCCTTCTCAGGGCTACACCTTC
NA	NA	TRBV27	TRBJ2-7	CASSFPGTNQYF	TGTGCCAGCAGTTTCCCCGGGACAAATCAGTACTTC
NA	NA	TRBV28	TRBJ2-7	CASSGRTPGEQYF	TGTGCCAGCAGTGGGCGAACCCCGGGCGAGCAGTACTTC
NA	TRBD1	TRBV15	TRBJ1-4	CATSRDGGTANEKLFF	TGTGCCACCAGCAGAGATGGGGGGACAGCTAATGAAAAACTGTTTTTT
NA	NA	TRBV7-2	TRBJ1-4	CASSLTPSGEKLFF	TGTGCCAGCAGCTTAACCCCCTCAGGGGAAAAACTGTTTTTT
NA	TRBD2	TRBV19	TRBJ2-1	CASSILGVTSGGVSHRDNEQFF	TGTGCCAGTAGTATTCTTGGGGTGACTAGCGGGGGAGTCTCCCACCGGGACAATGAGCAGTTCTTC
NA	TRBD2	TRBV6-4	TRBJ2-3	CASSPLAGESDTQYF	TGTGCCAGCTCACCACTAGCGGGGGAATCAGATACGCAGTATTTT
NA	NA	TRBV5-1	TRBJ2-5	CASSLQGIHQETQYF	TGCGCCAGCAGCTTGCAGGGGATCCATCAAGAGACCCAGTACTTC
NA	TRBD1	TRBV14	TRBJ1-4	CASSPQGAREKLFF	TGTGCCAGCAGCCCACAGGGGGCGAGGGAAAAACTGTTTTTT
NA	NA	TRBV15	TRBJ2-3	CATSIRQRRNTDTQYF	TGTGCCACCAGCATCCGACAGCGACGGAACACAGATACGCAGTATTTT
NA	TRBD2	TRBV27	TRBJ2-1	CASSFRASGVYNEQFF	TGTGCCAGCAGTTTCCGAGCTAGCGGGGTCTACAATGAGCAGTTCTTC
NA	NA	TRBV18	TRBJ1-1	CASSPLGGVNTEAFF	TGTGCCAGCTCACCACTTGGTGGGGTGAACACTGAAGCTTTCTTT
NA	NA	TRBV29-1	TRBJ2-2	CSAYSGTGELFF	TGCAGCGCCTACTCGGGGACCGGGGAGCTGTTTTTT
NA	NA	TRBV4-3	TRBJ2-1	CASSHLPGTNYNEQFF	TGCGCCAGCAGCCACTTACCCGGGACAAACTACAATGAGCAGTTCTTC
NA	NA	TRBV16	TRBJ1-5	CASSSGWGDDQPQHF	TGTGCCAGCAGCTCGGGGTGGGGGGATGATCAGCCCCAGCATTTT
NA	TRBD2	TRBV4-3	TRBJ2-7	CASSPGGLAGYEQYF	TGCGCCAGCAGCCCTGGGGGACTAGCGGGCTACGAGCAGTACTTC
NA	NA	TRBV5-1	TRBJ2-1	CASSRDPQSSYNEQFF	TGCGCCAGCAGCCGAGACCCCCAGAGCTCCTACAATGAGCAGTTCTTC
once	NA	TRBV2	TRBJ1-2	CASTLSLDTNYGYTF	TGTGCCAGCACCCTGAGCTTGGATACTAACTATGGCTACACCTTC